This TCR beta chain is from a study of a mutant IDH1 vaccine in newly diagnosed glioma. Study summary: The study gave patients eight vaccinations in weeks 1, 3, 5, 7, 11, 15, 19, 23. Vaccination began 4-6 weeks post radiotherapy alone, or with temozolomide cycles.

Trimming cost V 4 bases and J 7 bases, with 13 bases left between them. In germline, CDR1 is SEHNR, CDR2 FQNEAQ (reference sequence). The CDR3 loop spans 13 amino acids. By its share, this clone is medium-sized. Its antigen is not identified. The protocol was immunoSEQ multiplex PCR, while the TCRdb copy is restricted to in-frame clones and leaves out a portion. The table lists 35,000 to 45,000 clones, about four fifths of them singletons. Time point of the sample: week 23, last vaccination. Vaccinated patients received 300 ug of mutant IDH1 20-mer peptide per dose, with topical imiquimod. The sequence came from a woman aged 40 to 55 with glioma. Some clones in this sample may be carry-over from other donors' samples. The rearrangement joins TRBV7-9 to TRBJ1-1; a weak D match, TRBD1 (5 bases). The sequencing here drew on PBMCs, taken from a glioma patient whose treatment included an IDH1 peptide vaccine. As DNA, the CDR3 is TGTGCCAGCAGCTCGTGGGACGTCGGTGAAGCTTTCTTT. This sequence encodes CASSSWDVGEAFF.